These 18 T cell receptor beta chains originate from one sample sequenced in a study of T cell changes during pregnancy in multiple sclerosis. The method was immunoSEQ multiplex PCR; TCRdb's version includes in-frame clones alone and lacks a portion of them. The profile covers tens of thousands of clones, with approximately 91% appearing a single time and around 4.5% taken by the ten largest. Sequenced material: peripheral blood, taken in the second trimester of pregnancy. The origin of the receptors is a female donor in good health, enrolled as a control in a pregnancy study.

The chain employs TRBV27 and TRBJ2-3, with D perhaps TRBD2 (6 bases). Per the germline V gene, CDR1 is MNHEY and CDR2 is SMNVEV (reference sequence). The length of the CDR3 is 14 residues. The ends were cut back, 6 bases at V and 1 base at J, with 11 bases in the middle. CDR3 DNA sequence: TGTGCCAGCAGGGGGTTAGCGGGCACAGATACGCAGTATTTT. Translating gives CASRGLAGTDTQYF.

The chain combines TRBV6-1 with TRBJ2-1; 9 bases align to TRBD2. Germline V CDR1 and CDR2: MNHNS, SASEGT. Unmatched junction bases numbered 10, after V lost 3 bases and J lost 4 bases. This CDR3 is 17 amino acids long. The CDR3 protein is CASSEVGGRALYNEQFF. DNA of the CDR3: TGTGCCAGCAGTGAGGTAGGCGGGAGGGCCCTGTACAATGAGCAGTTCTTC.

This chain joins TRBV7-2 and TRBJ1-1; D is possibly TRBD1 (5 bases). The CDR3 totals 13 residues. CDR1 and CDR2 (germline): SGHTA, FQGNSA. V shed 1 base and J shed 3 bases, with 6 bases lying between them. The CDR3 is CASSLGGDTEAFF. The CDR3 DNA reads as TGTGCCAGCAGCTTAGGGGGCGACACTGAAGCTTTCTTT.

This chain connects TRBV10-3 to TRBJ1-2; 9 bases agree with TRBD1. The CDR3 is 15 residues long. Unmatched junction bases numbered 7, after V lost 2 bases and J lost 6 bases. The germline gives CDR1 ENHRY, CDR2 SYGVKD. The CDR3 here is CAISEGNRGLDGYTF. CDR3 bases: TGTGCCATCAGTGAGGGGAACAGGGGGCTCGATGGCTACACCTTC.

CDR3 coding DNA: TGTGCCAGCAGTGAATCCCGCGCCAGGGGTCCCGAGCAGTACTTC. Its translation is CASSESRARGPEQYF. The chain uses TRBV6-1 and TRBJ2-7; TRBD1 is a possible D gene (6 bases). V lost 2 bases, J lost 6 bases, and 17 bases lay in between. Germline V lookup: CDR1 MNHNS, CDR2 SASEGT. The CDR3 runs to 15 residues.

The chain employs TRBV6-1 and TRBJ2-5; 8 nucleotides align to TRBD1. There are 15 residues in the CDR3. Germline V gene data show CDR1 as MNHNS and CDR2 as SASEGT. The V and J ends lost 5 bases and 2 bases, in that order; junction bases with no gene match: 7. DNA for the CDR3: TGTGCCAGCAGTTCACGGACAGGGTCTCAAGAGACCCAGTACTTC. Translation: CASSSRTGSQETQYF.

This chain links TRBV4-1 with TRBJ2-7; D is unclear. Trimming took 1 base from V and 5 from J, leaving 3 bases between them. The CDR3 runs 11 residues. CDR1 MGHRA and CDR2 YSYEKL come from the germline V gene. In nucleotides, the CDR3 is TGCGCCAGCAGCCAAGCTGACGAGCAGTACTTC. This sequence encodes CASSQADEQYF.

The genes are TRBV10-1 and TRBJ2-1, with 12 bases aligning to TRBD2. Looked up from germline, CDR1 is WNHNN and CDR2 is SYGVQD (reference sequence). The CDR3 consists of 16 residues. V lost 3 bases, J lost 5 bases, and 5 bases stayed unmatched. In DNA, the CDR3 is TGCGCCAGCAGTGAAAGTAGGACTAGCGGGGACAATGAGCAGTTCTTC. As protein: CASSESRTSGDNEQFF.

This clone was found once. The gene calls are TRBV19 and TRBJ2-1; 9 nucleotides agree with TRBD2. J lost 7 bases, V lost 3 bases, and 10 bases had no gene match. Germline CDR1 is LNHDA and CDR2 is SQIVND (reference sequence). This CDR3 region has 16 residues. The CDR3 reads CASSIPRSGGLNEQFF. For the CDR3, the DNA is TGTGCCAGTAGTATCCCGAGGAGCGGGGGGTTAAATGAGCAGTTCTTC.

J is TRBJ2-5 and V is TRBV5-1; TRBD2 agrees at 11 bases. The V and J ends lost 4 bases and 5 bases, in that order; junction bases with no gene match: 13. The CDR3 consists of 17 residues. Germline assignment: CDR1 SGHRS and CDR2 YFSETQ. This CDR3 reads CASSPGLAEGDYETQYF. Here the CDR3 DNA reads TGCGCCAGCAGCCCGGGACTAGCGGAGGGGGATTATGAGACCCAGTACTTC.

This sequence joins TRBV27 and TRBJ2-1; possible D gene TRBD1, 6 bases. Germline-derived CDR1 and CDR2 are MNHEY and SMNVEV (reference sequence). The CDR3 length is 13 residues. V was shortened by 9 bases and J by 6 bases, with 15 bases between the two germline ends. The CDR3 nucleotides are TGTGCCAGTCGACTTGCAGGGGTCAATGAGCAGTTCTTC. This translates into CASRLAGVNEQFF.

This rearrangement joins TRBV28 to TRBJ2-1; 12 bases agree with TRBD2. The CDR3 has 15 amino acids. J was trimmed by 7 bases and V by 3 bases; bases with no gene match: 4. Germline V gene sequence: CDR1 MDHEN, CDR2 SYDVKM. CDR3 coding DNA: TGTGCCAGCAGTTTTCTAGCGGGAGGGCAGAATGAGCAGTTCTTC. Translated: CASSFLAGGQNEQFF.

The J gene is TRBJ2-7, the V gene TRBV28; 9 positions agree with TRBD1. J lost 5 bases, V lost 6 bases, and 11 bases had no gene match. CDR3 length: 15 amino acids. Germline CDR1 reads MDHEN; CDR2 reads SYDVKM. CDR3 protein: CASRGQGQGLNEQYF. In DNA, the CDR3 is TGTGCCAGCAGAGGACAGGGACAGGGTCTTAACGAGCAGTACTTC.

The sample holds one count of this clone. V gene TRBV7-9 combines with J gene TRBJ1-2, with unresolved D. There are 8 residues in the CDR3. Trimming left V 7 bases short and J 8 bases short, with 2 bases between. Germline V lookup: CDR1 SEHNR, CDR2 FQNEAQ (reference sequence). The CDR3 is CASTGYTF. In nucleotides, the CDR3 is TGTGCCAGCACGGGCTACACCTTC.

V is TRBV11-2 and J is TRBJ2-5; D possibly corresponds to TRBD1 (6 bases). The CDR3 covers 15 residues. The V gene lost 3 bases and the J gene lost 3 bases, with 14 bases spanning the gap. The germline V gene encodes CDR1 SGHAT and CDR2 FQNNGV. CDR3 residues: CASSLWGHGEETQYF. The CDR3 DNA sequence: TGTGCCAGCAGCTTGTGGGGACACGGAGAAGAGACCCAGTACTTC.

This chain links TRBV5-6 with TRBJ2-4; TRBD1 aligns across 7 bases. CDR3 size: 17 residues. J was trimmed by 0 bases and V by 0 bases; bases with no gene match: 6. Germline assignment: CDR1 SGHDT and CDR2 YYEEEE. CDR3 loop: CASSLGQGWGAKNIQYF. CDR3 nucleotide sequence: TGTGCCAGCAGCTTGGGACAGGGATGGGGAGCCAAAAACATTCAGTACTTC.

V gene TRBV5-4 combines with J gene TRBJ2-7, with D possibly being TRBD1 (6 bases). There are 14 residues in the CDR3. Germline V CDR1 and CDR2: SGHNT, YYREEE (reference sequence). V lost 3 bases, J lost 7 bases, and 17 bases lay in between. CDR3 amino acids: CASSSTIPGQEQYF. Written as DNA, the CDR3 is TGTGCCAGCAGCTCTACCATACCCGGACAGGAGCAGTACTTC.

The chain is built from TRBV5-1 and TRBJ2-1; 13 nucleotides match TRBD2. V shed 4 bases, J shed 10 bases, and the junction held 8 bases outside the gene matches. This CDR3 is 15 amino acids long. Germline CDR1 reads SGHRS; CDR2 reads YFSETQ. The CDR3 loop reads CASSGTSGASGEQFF. The CDR3, as DNA: TGCGCCAGCAGCGGGACTAGCGGGGCTTCCGGGGAGCAGTTCTTC.